One T cell receptor (beta chain) is described in this entry. The record originates from a study of shared clonotypes between healthy human individuals. In the sorted-subset replicate PCRs, approximately 200 ng DNA, 25,000 to 35,000 T cell genomes, was used. Per the study methods: ImmunoSEQ yielded junction-only sequences lacking quality scores, so filtering differed. TCRdb's table, derived via immunoSEQ multiplex PCR, lists solely in-frame clones and lacks some. The V and J calls and clone size are taken from that table; D and trimming were inferred from the DNA. Of about 690,000 clones in the sample, 90% were seen once. This CDR3 contains 14 residues. Trimming took 1 base from V and 4 from J, leaving 12 bases between them. Germline CDR1 and CDR2: SGHRS and YFSETQ.

This sequence joins TRBV5-1 and TRBJ2-7; no firm D call. The sample comprised memory CD8+ T cells from PBMCs. Subset defined: CD45RO+ cells pooled with CCR7-negative TemRA cells. The sequence was obtained from a man younger than 35 in good health. Some clones in this sample may be carry-over from other donors' samples. The CDR3 spells CASSLRRMDYEQYF. CDR3 bases: TGCGCCAGCAGCTTGCGACGGATGGATTACGAGCAGTACTTC. The whole variable domain, remainder taken from reference TRBV5-1 and TRBJ2-7, is KAGVTQTPRYLIKTRGQQVTLSCSPISGHRSVSWYQQTPGQGLQFLFEYFSETQRNKGNFPGRFSGRQFSNSRSEMNVSTLELGDSALYLCASSLRRMDYEQYFGPGTRLTVT.